The present entry profiles one T cell receptor beta chain with its context. The entry originates in a study of control samples from healthy donors and cancer patients. The data were produced by immunoSEQ multiplex PCR, yet TCRdb's version contains in-frame clones alone and is incomplete. The sample lists 100,000 to 150,000 clones; around nine tenths were seen once. Deletions cut 1 base from V and 1 base from J, with 5 bases between. Germline V gives CDR1 SGHDT, CDR2 YYEEEE. The CDR3 has 13 amino acids. The TCR comes from a man between 18 and 35 years old in good health. The chain has TRBV5-6 and TRBJ1-2; D ambiguous. The sample comprised blood. CDR3 sequence reads: CASSLSNNYGYTF. CDR3 coding DNA: TGTGCCAGCAGCTTGTCCAATAACTATGGCTACACCTTC.